This TCR beta chain was captured by sequencing in a study of PD-1 blockade in classical Hodgkin lymphoma. Study details: A 3 mg/kg intravenous dose of nivolumab was received by patients every 2 weeks. Study outcomes and limitations: Complete responders matched newly diagnosed patients in baseline diversity. Relative to healthy donors, newly diagnosed patients reportedly had lower baseline TCR diversity, which was reported as lower still in relapsed/refractory patients. CD4+ but not CD8+ TCR diversity rose significantly by C4D1.

Following autologous stem cell transplantation, relapse occurred in every patient, and exposure to brentuximab vedotin varied. A note on this clone: Its specificity is not known. Other DNA sequences in the same sample also yield this CDR3.

Method: immunoSEQ multiplex PCR; TCRdb's copy keeps in-frame clones and lacks some. Of nearly 25,000 clones listed, approximately 80% are singletons. The germline V gene has CDR1 SGHDT and CDR2 YYEEEE. The CDR3 totals 11 residues. Trimming pared 0 bases from V and 4 bases from J, leaving 2 bases between. The sequence was collected from a human donor with classical Hodgkin lymphoma. V is TRBV5-6 and J is TRBJ2-7; no definite D call. The sequences come from peripheral blood mononuclear cells (PBMCs), collected at baseline. CDR3 nucleotide sequence: TGTGCCAGCAGCTTGGGATACGAGCAGTACTTC. It is translated as CASSLGYEQYF.